The rows below give T cell receptor beta chains drawn from one sample of a study of cytomegalovirus exposure and HLA in healthy donors. TCRdb keeps only in-frame clones here, not all; method: immunoSEQ multiplex PCR. The repertoire holds approximately 98,000 clones, with 90% to 96% as singletons. The source material was PBMCs. These receptors were taken from a woman in her late teens or twenties in good health and CMV-seronegative. CDR3s include the opening cysteine and the closing phenylalanine or tryptophan. Each record gives: D gene, clone size, J gene, V gene, CDR3 DNA, CDR3 protein. D genes are given only for firm matches. Clone sizes are given selectively: once, few, many, or a class where the clone is expanded.

D: TRBD2
size: NA
J: TRBJ2-2
V: TRBV28
DNA: TGTGCCAGCAGACAGGGCCCTAGCGGGGGACCCGGGGAGCTGTTTTTT
CDR3: CASRQGPSGGPGELFF

D: NA
size: once
J: TRBJ2-1
V: TRBV7-9
DNA: TGTGCCAGCACCTCTGGGGAGGCACAATACAATGAGCAGTTCTTC
CDR3: CASTSGEAQYNEQFF

D: TRBD1
size: NA
J: TRBJ2-7
V: TRBV28
DNA: TGTGCCAGCAGTTTATTCAACAGGGGTTTGATGGAGTACTTC
CDR3: CASSLFNRGLMEYF

D: TRBD2
size: NA
J: TRBJ2-3
V: TRBV14
DNA: TGTGCCAGCAGCCAACAACTAGCGGCTACAGATACGCAGTATTTT
CDR3: CASSQQLAATDTQYF

D: TRBD1
size: NA
J: TRBJ1-2
V: TRBV13
DNA: TGTGCCAGCAGCTTAGTCGACAGGGCTAACTATGGCTACACCTTC
CDR3: CASSLVDRANYGYTF

D: TRBD2
size: once
J: TRBJ2-7
V: TRBV2
DNA: TGTGCCAGCAGTGATTGGTTAGCGGGGGGGAGCGAGCAGTACTTC
CDR3: CASSDWLAGGSEQYF

D: NA
size: NA
J: TRBJ1-1
V: TRBV19
DNA: TGTGCCAGTAGTATCTGGGGGGGAGACACTGAAGCTTTCTTT
CDR3: CASSIWGGDTEAFF

D: TRBD1
size: NA
J: TRBJ2-7
V: TRBV28
DNA: TGTGCCAGCAGAGGGGGGGGACAGGGGGCCCACGAGCAGTACTTC
CDR3: CASRGGGQGAHEQYF

D: NA
size: NA
J: TRBJ1-6
V: TRBV6-5
DNA: TGTGCCAGCAGTTACTCTCCAGGGAATAATTCACCCCTCCACTTT
CDR3: CASSYSPGNNSPLHF

D: TRBD2
size: NA
J: TRBJ2-5
V: TRBV7-9
DNA: TGTGCCAGCAGCTTAAATGCCCTAGCGGGGGTGGAGACCCAGTACTTC
CDR3: CASSLNALAGVETQYF

D: TRBD2
size: NA
J: TRBJ2-2
V: TRBV28
DNA: TGTGCCAGCAGCGACCCTACTAGCGGGGGGTTAGCGAACACCGGGGAGCTGTTTTTT
CDR3: CASSDPTSGGLANTGELFF

D: NA
size: NA
J: TRBJ1-2
V: TRBV6-6
DNA: TGTGCCAGCAGTTACTCGGAGGGATCCTATGGCTACACCTTC
CDR3: CASSYSEGSYGYTF

D: TRBD1
size: NA
J: TRBJ1-2
V: TRBV28
DNA: TGTGCCAGCAGTCCCGGGACAGGGGACATCTATGGCTACACCTTC
CDR3: CASSPGTGDIYGYTF

D: NA
size: once
J: TRBJ2-3
V: TRBV7-2
DNA: TGTGCCAGCAGCTTAGTACCCCTTGGGGGGGCGAGGGATACGCAGTATTTT
CDR3: CASSLVPLGGARDTQYF

D: NA
size: NA
J: TRBJ2-1
V: TRBV13
DNA: TGTGCCAGCAGCCACAACTGGGGAGAGGGTCTCTACAATGAGCAGTTCTTC
CDR3: CASSHNWGEGLYNEQFF

D: TRBD1
size: NA
J: TRBJ2-1
V: TRBV4-3
DNA: TGCGCCAGCAGCCAAGACATCGGGACAGGGCACAATGAGCAGTTCTTC
CDR3: CASSQDIGTGHNEQFF

D: NA
size: NA
J: TRBJ1-1
V: TRBV9
DNA: TGTGCCAGCAGCGGAGGACAGTTAATGGACACTGAAGCTTTCTTT
CDR3: CASSGGQLMDTEAFF

D: NA
size: once
J: TRBJ1-1
V: TRBV30
DNA: TGTGCCTGGAGACCCAGGGGAATGAACACTGAAGCTTTCTTT
CDR3: CAWRPRGMNTEAFF

D: NA
size: NA
J: TRBJ2-7
V: TRBV11-2
DNA: TGTGCCAGCAGCTTAGATCCAGGGCGCGAGCAGTACTTC
CDR3: CASSLDPGREQYF

D: TRBD1
size: NA
J: TRBJ2-2
V: TRBV6-5
DNA: TGTGCCAGCAGTACCGGGACAGGGCGAACCGGGGAGCTGTTTTTT
CDR3: CASSTGTGRTGELFF

D: NA
size: NA
J: TRBJ2-7
V: TRBV30
DNA: TGTGCCTGGAGTGTCGGAGGAAGCTCCTACGAGCAGTACTTC
CDR3: CAWSVGGSSYEQYF

D: TRBD2
size: NA
J: TRBJ2-3
V: TRBV9
DNA: TGTGCCAGCAGCTTAACCAGCGGGGCGGCACTATATTTT
CDR3: CASSLTSGAALYF

D: TRBD2
size: NA
J: TRBJ2-3
V: TRBV5-6
DNA: TGTGCCAGCAGCTTACGGGGGGGCGGCGCAGATACGCAGTATTTT
CDR3: CASSLRGGGADTQYF

D: TRBD1
size: NA
J: TRBJ2-5
V: TRBV9
DNA: TGTGCCAGCAGCTCTCGGGACAGAATCTTCCAAGAGACCCAGTACTTC
CDR3: CASSSRDRIFQETQYF

D: NA
size: few
J: TRBJ1-5
V: TRBV5-6
DNA: TGTGCCAGCAGCTTGGGCCAGGGGAGTTATAGCAATCAGCCCCAGCATTTT
CDR3: CASSLGQGSYSNQPQHF

D: TRBD2
size: NA
J: TRBJ2-4
V: TRBV15
DNA: TGTGCCACCAGCAGAGTCGGGGGGGGCCCAAACATTCAGTACTTC
CDR3: CATSRVGGGPNIQYF

D: NA
size: once
J: TRBJ1-4
V: TRBV5-1
DNA: TGCGCCAGCAGCTTATGGGGAGGGGAAAAACTGTTTTTT
CDR3: CASSLWGGEKLFF

D: NA
size: NA
J: TRBJ2-3
V: TRBV19
DNA: TGTGCCAGTAGTAACAGGGTTGAGTGGGATACGCAGTATTTT
CDR3: CASSNRVEWDTQYF

D: NA
size: NA
J: TRBJ1-2
V: TRBV5-1
DNA: TGCGCCAGCCGGAGACAGACTAACTATGGCTACACCTTC
CDR3: CASRRQTNYGYTF

D: NA
size: NA
J: TRBJ1-3
V: TRBV28
DNA: TGTGCCACATGGAGCCACACGCTCGGGAACACCATATATTTT
CDR3: CATWSHTLGNTIYF

D: NA
size: NA
J: TRBJ2-5
V: TRBV7-6
DNA: TGTGCCAGCAGCTTAGCCCCAGGTCCAGGAGAGACCCAGTACTTC
CDR3: CASSLAPGPGETQYF

D: TRBD1
size: NA
J: TRBJ2-7
V: TRBV29-1
DNA: TGCAGCGTGGAGGGGACAGGGGATTCCTACGAGCAGTACTTC
CDR3: CSVEGTGDSYEQYF

D: NA
size: NA
J: TRBJ2-3
V: TRBV5-4
DNA: TGTGCCAGCAGCTCCACTCCCGGCACAGATACGCAGTATTTT
CDR3: CASSSTPGTDTQYF

D: NA
size: NA
J: TRBJ1-1
V: TRBV5-7
DNA: TGTGCCAGCAGCTTCCTAGGGGGAGAGGACACTGAAGCTTTCTTT
CDR3: CASSFLGGEDTEAFF